The clone carrying this TCR beta chain has only a few counts. Its matching antigen is unknown. The data originate from a study of beta chain features in type 1 diabetes. Notes on the study in general: Within each of all four CD4+ subsets, Type 1 diabetes patients had TCRB CDR3s that were moderately but significantly shorter.

Sequenced material consisted of expressed TCRB transcripts (all of the isolated RNA was reverse transcribed). The method was immunoSEQ multiplex PCR; TCRdb's version includes in-frame clones alone and lacks a portion of them. Of more than 120,000 clones in the sample, about 10% were seen once. The length of the CDR3 is 14 residues. V lost 8 bases, J lost 2 bases, and 3 bases stayed unmatched. In germline, CDR1 is MNHEY, CDR2 SVGAGI. The rearrangement links TRBV6-5 to TRBJ2-6; TRBD1 agrees at 7 bases. The clonotype comes from a man in his late teens or twenties in good health. Sequenced sample: naive CD4+ T cells from blood. CDR3 in amino acids: CASFDRAGANVLTF. The CDR3 bases are TGTGCCAGCTTCGACAGGGCTGGGGCCAACGTCCTGACTTTC.